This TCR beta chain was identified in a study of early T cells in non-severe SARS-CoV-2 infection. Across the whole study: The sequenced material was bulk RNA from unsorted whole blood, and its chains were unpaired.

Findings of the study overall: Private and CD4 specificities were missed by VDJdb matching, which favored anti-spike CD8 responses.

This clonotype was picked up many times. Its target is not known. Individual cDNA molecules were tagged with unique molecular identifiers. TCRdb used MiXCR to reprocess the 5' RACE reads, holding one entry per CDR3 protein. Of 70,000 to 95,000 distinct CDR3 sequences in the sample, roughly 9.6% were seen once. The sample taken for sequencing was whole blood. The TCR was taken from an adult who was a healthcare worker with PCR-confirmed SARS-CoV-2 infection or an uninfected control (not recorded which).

The CDR3, as DNA: TGTGCCAGCAGTCCCTTCGGGACAGGGGAGAGGGAGACCCAGTACTTC. Protein product: CASSPFGTGERETQYF. This sequence joins TRBV28 and TRBJ2-5; 10 bases map to TRBD1. V lost 5 bases to trimming and J lost 5 bases; unmatched junction nucleotides: 11. CDR1 is MDHEN and CDR2 is SYDVKM in the germline V gene. The CDR3 spans 16 residues.